These 19 T cell receptor beta chains were sequenced from one sample in a study of blood T cell repertoires in COVID-19. Here immunoSEQ multiplex PCR was the method, and the copy in TCRdb shows in-frame clones only, minus some. The sample gives more than 45,000 clones, about nine tenths of which show up once; 16% is in the top ten. The specimen sequenced was peripheral blood. The receptor set was obtained from a man in his fifties or sixties with active or convalescent COVID-19.

This clone has a single count. V gene TRBV27 combines with J gene TRBJ2-7; D is unclear. The CDR3 spans 15 residues. Germline V gives CDR1 MNHEY, CDR2 SMNVEV (reference sequence). Trimming removed 4 bases from V and 0 bases from J, with 13 bases in between. CDR3 DNA sequence: TGTGCCAGCAGTTCTTATTACGCGAGCTCCTACGAGCAGTACTTC. It is translated as CASSSYYASSYEQYF.

J is TRBJ1-2 and V is TRBV30; D gene unclear. Germline loops: CDR1 GTSNPN, CDR2 SVGIG (reference sequence). The V and J ends lost 2 bases and 0 bases respectively, with 7 bases between them. The CDR3 has 13 residues. The CDR3 here is CAWSLEANYGYTF. The CDR3 DNA is TGTGCCTGGAGTTTGGAGGCTAACTATGGCTACACCTTC.

The chain combines TRBV7-7 with TRBJ2-5; the match to TRBD2 covers 7 bases. Germline CDR1 is SSHAT and CDR2 is FNYEAQ (reference sequence). V lost 5 bases, J lost 4 bases, and 10 bases stayed unmatched. This CDR3 is 15 amino acids long. This CDR3 is CASSLDWGGAETQYF. Here the CDR3 DNA reads TGTGCCAGCAGCCTAGACTGGGGAGGGGCAGAGACCCAGTACTTC.

The chain couples TRBV18 to TRBJ1-6, with D perhaps TRBD1 (5 bases). Germline lookup yields CDR1 KGHSH and CDR2 LQKENI. V was trimmed by 3 bases and J by 8 bases, leaving 14 bases between them. There are 15 residues in the CDR3. CDR3 coding DNA: TGTGCCAGCTCACCGAGGCAGGGTATGGATTCACCCCTCCACTTT. It codes for CASSPRQGMDSPLHF.

The genes are TRBV28 and TRBJ1-1; 8 nucleotides match TRBD1. V lost 6 bases to trimming and J lost 1 base; unmatched junction nucleotides: 4. The CDR3 consists of 14 residues. CDR1 and CDR2 (germline): MDHEN, SYDVKM. The CDR3 DNA follows: TGTGCCAGCAGCCAGACAGGGGCGAACACTGAAGCTTTCTTT. It yields the protein CASSQTGANTEAFF.

The chain links TRBV19 to TRBJ1-5; no reliable D call. Germline lookup yields CDR1 LNHDA and CDR2 SQIVND (reference sequence). V was trimmed by 4 bases and J by 6 bases, leaving 22 bases between them. CDR3 length: 17 amino acids. The CDR3 sequence is CASSRVWAAEGRQPQHF. CDR3 nucleotides: TGTGCCAGTAGTAGGGTTTGGGCAGCCGAGGGTCGTCAGCCCCAGCATTTT.

This clone has a single count. The genes are TRBV18 and TRBJ2-1, with 9 positions matching TRBD2. Germline CDR1 reads KGHSH; CDR2 reads LQKENI. This CDR3 comprises 18 residues. Trimming removed 3 bases from V and 7 bases from J; junction bases left unmatched: 16. The CDR3 reads CASSPLPGLASVMNEQFF. CDR3 sequence (DNA): TGTGCCAGCTCACCCCTACCGGGACTAGCTTCCGTTATGAATGAGCAGTTCTTC. The full variable domain, rest sourced from reference TRBV18 and TRBJ2-1, is NAGVMQNPRHLVRRRGQEARLRCSPMKGHSHVYWYRQLPEEGLKFMVYLQKENIIDESGMPKERFSAEFPKEGPSILRIQQVVRGDSAAYFCASSPLPGLASVMNEQFFGPGTRLTVL.

V is TRBV5-4 and J is TRBJ1-2; D unclear. The CDR3 sequence is 14 residues long. With 4 bases removed from V and 4 bases from J, the gap between germline ends came to 14 bases. Germline CDR1 and CDR2: SGHNT and YYREEE (reference sequence). The CDR3 coding sequence is TGTGCCAGCAGCAGGGAACTCCTAGCCTATGGCTACACCTTC. This translates into CASSRELLAYGYTF. Variable domain in full (rest from reference TRBV5-4 and TRBJ1-2): ETGVTQSPTHLIKTRGQQVTLRCSSQSGHNTVSWYQQALGQGPQFIFQYYREEENGRGNFPPRFSGLQFPNYSSELNVNALELDDSALYLCASSRELLAYGYTFGSGTRLTVV.

The V call is TRBV19, the J call TRBJ1-2, with D tentatively TRBD1 (6 bases). Deletions cut 5 bases from V and 5 bases from J, with 12 bases between. CDR1 is LNHDA, CDR2 SQIVND, per germline (reference sequence). This CDR3 spans 13 amino acids. CDR3 in DNA: TGTGCCAGTAGTCACAGGGCTTGGTATGGCTACACCTTC. Translating gives CASSHRAWYGYTF.

This chain links TRBV19 with TRBJ2-7; 7 positions agree with TRBD2. This CDR3 is built from 15 residues. V shed 6 bases, J shed 6 bases, and the junction held 14 bases outside the gene matches. Germline CDR1 is LNHDA and CDR2 is SQIVND (reference sequence). The DNA of the CDR3 is TGTGCCAGTAGCCCCCAGTTCGGGGGGAGAAGCGAGCAGTACTTC. This codes for CASSPQFGGRSEQYF.

This rearrangement joins TRBV15 to TRBJ2-3; TRBD1 might be the D (5 bases). The CDR3 is 15 amino acids. Germline V gene sequence: CDR1 LNHNV, CDR2 YYDKDF (reference sequence). V was trimmed by 1 base and J by 0 bases, leaving 8 bases between them. The CDR3 spells CATSRVAGSTDTQYF. In nucleotides, the CDR3 is TGTGCCACCAGCAGAGTGGCAGGGAGCACAGATACGCAGTATTTT. The full variable domain, in which reference TRBV15 and TRBJ2-3 provide the parts outside the CDR3, is DAMVIQNPRYQVTQFGKPVTLSCSQTLNHNVMYWYQQKSSQAPKLLFHYYDKDFNNEADTPDNFQSRRPNTSFCFLDIRSPGLGDTAMYLCATSRVAGSTDTQYFGPGTRLTVL.

This clone was found once. The V gene is TRBV14, the J gene TRBJ1-6; a possible D gene is TRBD1 (5 bases). Germline assignment: CDR1 SGHDN and CDR2 FVKESK. CDR3 length: 15 residues. With 4 bases removed from V and 3 bases from J, the gap between germline ends came to 10 bases. CDR3 region: CASSPLTDYNSPLHF. In DNA form, the CDR3 reads TGTGCCAGCAGCCCGTTGACAGACTATAATTCACCCCTCCACTTT.

Points on this clone: The germline gene is not matched at one end of the junction; a read error may be the cause. The CDR3 spells CASSLDRYNQPQHF. The CDR3 coding sequence is TGTGCCAGTAGTTTAGACAGGTACAATCAGCCCCAGCATTTT. The chain is built from TRBV19 and TRBJ1-5; perhaps TRBD1 as D (6 bases). Germline lookup yields CDR1 LNHDA and CDR2 SQIVND (reference sequence). CDR3 length equals 14 residues.

The chain has TRBV6-4 and TRBJ2-1, with TRBD2 matching 8 bases. Germline-derived CDR1 and CDR2 are MRHNA and SNTAGT. This CDR3 has 13 residues. V lost 8 bases to trimming and J lost 5 bases; unmatched junction nucleotides: 5. The DNA for the CDR3 is TGTGCCAGCTCCACGGGGGGGGACAATGAGCAGTTCTTC. It specifies CASSTGGDNEQFF.

The chain uses TRBV7-9 and TRBJ1-5; a weak D match, TRBD1 (5 bases). Germline V CDR1 and CDR2: SEHNR, FQNEAQ (reference sequence). V lost 4 bases and J lost 4, with 8 bases in between. The CDR3 loop spans 13 amino acids. The CDR3 region is CASSSGPNQPQHF. The DNA of the CDR3 is TGTGCCAGCAGCTCAGGGCCTAATCAGCCCCAGCATTTT.

This sequence joins TRBV4-3 and TRBJ1-3; D call uncertain. Trimming shortened V by 3 bases and J by 0 bases, and 9 bases separated the two germline ends. The CDR3 length is 15 residues. The germline V gene encodes CDR1 LGHNA and CDR2 YSLEER. The CDR3 region has the DNA TGCGCCAGCAGCCATGATCGGGACTCTGGAAACACCATATATTTT. Translating gives CASSHDRDSGNTIYF.

This chain uses TRBV18 with TRBJ2-4; 7 bases agree with TRBD1. The CDR3 extends over 18 amino acids. Germline CDR1 reads KGHSH; CDR2 reads LQKENI. The V and J ends lost 6 bases and 5 bases, in that order; junction bases with no gene match: 19. The CDR3 loop reads CASSHYRTGVSHENIQYF. As DNA, the CDR3 is TGTGCCAGCTCTCACTACCGTACAGGGGTCTCCCACGAAAACATTCAGTACTTC.

The chain uses TRBV28 and TRBJ1-4; no clear D gene. The CDR3 covers 13 residues. In germline, CDR1 is MDHEN, CDR2 SYDVKM. The V and J ends lost 11 bases and 4 bases respectively, with 14 bases between them. As DNA, the CDR3 is TGTGCCTCAGCGATCAGTATTAATGAAAAACTGTTTTTT. Translating gives CASAISINEKLFF.

V and J are TRBV28 and TRBJ1-2; 10 nucleotides match TRBD1. Germline trimming cut 7 bases from V and 7 bases from J; bases unmatched to any gene: 9. The CDR3 runs to 14 residues. CDR1 and CDR2 (germline): MDHEN, SYDVKM. The chain's CDR3 is CASTTGTGDAGYTF. As DNA, the CDR3 is TGTGCCAGCACGACCGGGACAGGGGATGCTGGCTACACCTTC.